The sequence of this T cell receptor (beta chain) was determined in a study of control samples from healthy donors and cancer patients. Profiled with immunoSEQ multiplex PCR; TCRdb holds only in-frame clones, not every one. The repertoire holds around 30,000 clones, with approximately 93% as singletons. V shed 5 bases, J shed 2 bases, and the junction held 6 bases outside the gene matches. The CDR3 runs 15 residues. Germline CDR1 is SGHTA and CDR2 is FQGNSA. The chain carries TRBV7-2 and TRBJ1-5, with 7 bases that match TRBD1. The clonotype comes from a man aged 60 to 69 in good health. Source material: blood. As DNA, the CDR3 is TGTGCCAGCAGCCAGTGGACAGGCCGCAATCAGCCCCAGCATTTT. This encodes CASSQWTGRNQPQHF.